This TCR beta chain was found in a study of T cells in Graves' hyperthyroidism and ophthalmopathy (dated by TCRdb to the late 2010s). Turning to the overall study: Peripheral blood samples were taken at initial diagnosis, before any treatment was given. To identify distinguishing TCR V-J signatures, a discovery cohort of 95 to 100 patients was used, comprising some 45 with Graves' ophthalmopathy and 57 with stable Graves' hyperthyroidism. Prospective prediction of ophthalmopathy was tested in an independent validation cohort consisting of under 20 hyperthyroidism patients and around 16 patients who later progressed to ophthalmopathy. The roughly 90 discovery patients were divided at random into training and test sets in a 7:3 ratio. In addition, the study compared T-cell repertoires in thyroid tissue and in blood from roughly 6 Graves' hyperthyroidism patients. After sampling, hyperthyroidism patients received methimazole starting at 30 mg daily, and ophthalmopathy patients received high-dose intravenous methylprednisolone. TCR Vbeta CDR3 sequencing of 120 to 150 peripheral blood samples (43 ophthalmopathy, 70 to 85 hyperthyroidism and roughly 17 progressor patients) is reported in the paper. General study outcomes and caveats: During validation, the model predicted progression to ophthalmopathy a median of about 5.9 months ahead of onset, with almost 71% sensitivity and almost 75% specificity. Most expanded thyroid clonotypes (frequency above 0.001) were also detected in blood, suggesting blood repertoires may reflect thyroid immune responses. In cross-validation, a model built on a 13 V-J signature told ophthalmopathy apart from stable hyperthyroidism with under 90% sensitivity and 81% to 82% specificity, and in testing the same model reached 80%/75%. No statistical method was used to fix the sample size in advance, and group allocation was not hidden from the investigators.

The TCR beta CDR3 regions were amplified from the RNA transcripts. The first round of RT-PCR for the TCR CDR3 was performed with the HTBI primer set and the Qiagen OneStep RT-PCR kit. The libraries were constructed in a second round of multiplex PCR and then size-selected and purified. The libraries were sequenced on an Illumina HiSeq2000 using paired-end 100 bp reads. As for the authors' bioinformatics: Raw data were processed with SOAPnuke, discarding reads with adapters, uncalled bases, mean Phred below 15, or no exact constant-primer or identifier match. COPE v1.2.5 was used to merge the high-quality paired reads, and each unique nucleotide sequence was defined as a clonotype. MiTCR v1.1 was used to align clonotypes to the IMGT TRBV, TRBD and TRBJ reference segments. The analysis included only V-J combinations with a frequency above 0.0001, which together covered around 99% of the repertoires. A TCS score was defined as the ratio between F50 (clonal expansion) and ExV (chaos), using BLOSUM62-based TCRdist between CDR3 peptides within each V-J. Welch's t-statistics and random forest reduced 450 to 600 V-J features to roughly 13, which were used in a naive Bayes classifier (R e1071). TCRdb's own reprocessing of the public reads used fastp at Q25 and MiXCR and kept productive beta chains. Rows merge per CDR3 protein into single entries with the most common DNA and genes. These V and J calls originate from TCRdb's pipeline instead of the authors' own analysis. The sample table records about 270,000 distinct CDR3 sequences; roughly 22% of these occur just once. Together, the top ten hold around 62% of the sample.

CDR1 and CDR2 are read off the germline V gene (reference sequence) as DFQATT and SNEGSKA. V sheds 6 bases and J sheds 1 base, leaving 16 bases between their ends. CDR3 length: 15 amino acids, cysteine to phenylalanine. Of all the DNA, just the CDR3 is kept, 45 bases in frame from base 1. Note on this clonotype: No cognate antigen has been identified for it. No much larger clone exists at a distance of one base, and base qualities are not known.

Ophthalmopathy patients had moderately to severely active disease, with a Clinical Activity Score of 3 or more, a NOSPECS grade of 4 or more, and a disease duration of less than 3 months. The study excluded patients with uncontrolled infections, other autoimmune diseases, pregnancy or lactation. Clinical symptoms, serum thyroxine and TRAb, thyroid ultrasound, and orbital computed tomography formed the basis for the diagnoses. Ficoll-Paque density gradient centrifugation was used to isolate PBMCs from approximately 10 ml of fresh peripheral blood. Trizol reagent was used to extract total RNA, and RNA quality was then checked on an Agilent 2100 Bioanalyzer.

The sequencing input was blood. The sequence is built from TRBV20-1 and TRBJ2-4; the D gene could be either TRBD1 or TRBD2, each agreeing at 5 bases. The TCR originated in a man under 40 with Graves' ophthalmopathy. The CDR3 has the sequence CSATGTTGAKNIQYF. The DNA is as follows: TGCAGTGCGACCGGGACCACGGGGGCCAAAAACATTCAGTACTTC.